The T cell receptor (beta chain) under discussion was sequenced for a study of T-cell memory formation after mild COVID-19. For the study at large: TCR clusters were largely donor specific.

For this clonotype: Its antigen is still unknown.

Study findings and constraints: Researchers report contracting CD4+ clones mostly in CM and EM, with CD8+ clones in EMRA. Pre-infection memory harbored some responding clones, suggesting cross-reactive memory joined.

Trimming cost V 8 bases and J 7 bases, with 21 bases left between them. Per the germline V gene, CDR1 is ENHRY and CDR2 is SYGVKD. The CDR3 length is 15 residues. The TCR alpha and TCR beta cDNA libraries, bearing sample barcodes and UMIs, were generated by 5'RACE using constant-segment primers. TCRdb re-derived calls from the 5' RACE reads in MiXCR, one entry per CDR3 protein. The table lists about 290,000 distinct CDR3 sequences, about 16% of them singletons. The rearrangement uses TRBV10-3 and TRBJ1-5; tentatively, D is TRBD1 (6 bases). Sequences were obtained from PBMCs or a T cell subset sorted from them (not recorded which). This sequence originates from a man aged 18-30 years who had mild COVID-19 (a few samples of this study predate the infection). Cell type and time point are not known. The CDR3 here is CAISAQWGGRQPQHF. The DNA for the CDR3 is TGTGCCATCTCCGCACAATGGGGGGGCAGACAGCCCCAGCATTTT.